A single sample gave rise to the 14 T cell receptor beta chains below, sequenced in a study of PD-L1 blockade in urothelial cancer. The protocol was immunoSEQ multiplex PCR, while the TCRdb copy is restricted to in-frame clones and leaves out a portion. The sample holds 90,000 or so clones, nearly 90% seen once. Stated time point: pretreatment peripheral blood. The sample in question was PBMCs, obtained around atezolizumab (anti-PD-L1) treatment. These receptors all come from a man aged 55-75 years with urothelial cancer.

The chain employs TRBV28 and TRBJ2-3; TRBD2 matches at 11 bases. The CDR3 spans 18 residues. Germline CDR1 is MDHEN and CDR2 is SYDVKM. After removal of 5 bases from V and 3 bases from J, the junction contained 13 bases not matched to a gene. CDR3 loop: CASSPPPRLAGFTDTQYF. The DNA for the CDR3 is TGTGCCAGCAGTCCGCCCCCTCGACTAGCGGGATTTACAGATACGCAGTATTTT.

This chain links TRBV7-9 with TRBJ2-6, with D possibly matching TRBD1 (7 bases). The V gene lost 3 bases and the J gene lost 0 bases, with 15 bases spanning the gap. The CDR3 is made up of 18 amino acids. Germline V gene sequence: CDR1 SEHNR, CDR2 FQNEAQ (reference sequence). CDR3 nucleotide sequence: TGTGCCAGCAGCTTTAGTCAGGGGGGCTACTCTGGGGCCAACGTCCTGACTTTC. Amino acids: CASSFSQGGYSGANVLTF.

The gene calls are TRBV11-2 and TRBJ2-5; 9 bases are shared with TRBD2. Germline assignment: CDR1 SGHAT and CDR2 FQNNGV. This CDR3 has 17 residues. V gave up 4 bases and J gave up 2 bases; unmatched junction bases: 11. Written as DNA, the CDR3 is TGTGCCAGCAGCTCCGTCCTAGCGGGGCACGATCAAGAGACCCAGTACTTC. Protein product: CASSSVLAGHDQETQYF.

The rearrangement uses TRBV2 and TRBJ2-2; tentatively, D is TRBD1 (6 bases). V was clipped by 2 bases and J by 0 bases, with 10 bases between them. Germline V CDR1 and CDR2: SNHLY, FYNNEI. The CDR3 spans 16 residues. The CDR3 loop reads CASSEQGNANTGELFF. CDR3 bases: TGTGCCAGCAGTGAACAGGGGAACGCGAACACCGGGGAGCTGTTTTTT.

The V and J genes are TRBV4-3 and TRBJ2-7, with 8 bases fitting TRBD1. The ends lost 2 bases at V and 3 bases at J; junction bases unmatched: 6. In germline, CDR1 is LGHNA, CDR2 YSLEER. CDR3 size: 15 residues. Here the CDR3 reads CASSQLTGVNYEQYF. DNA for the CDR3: TGCGCCAGCAGCCAATTGACAGGGGTCAACTACGAGCAGTACTTC.

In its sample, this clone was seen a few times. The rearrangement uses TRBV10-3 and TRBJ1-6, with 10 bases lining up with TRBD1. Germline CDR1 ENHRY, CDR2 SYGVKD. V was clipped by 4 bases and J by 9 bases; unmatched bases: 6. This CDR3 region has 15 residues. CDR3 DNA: TGTGCCATCAGTGGGGCGGACAGGGGGGGTTCACCCCTCCACTTT. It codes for CAISGADRGGSPLHF.

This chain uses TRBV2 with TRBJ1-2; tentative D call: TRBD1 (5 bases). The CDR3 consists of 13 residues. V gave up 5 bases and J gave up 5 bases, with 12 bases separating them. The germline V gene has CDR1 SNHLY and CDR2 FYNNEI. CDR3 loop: CASSMDTTYGYTF. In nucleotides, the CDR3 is TGTGCCAGCAGTATGGACACAACTTATGGCTACACCTTC.

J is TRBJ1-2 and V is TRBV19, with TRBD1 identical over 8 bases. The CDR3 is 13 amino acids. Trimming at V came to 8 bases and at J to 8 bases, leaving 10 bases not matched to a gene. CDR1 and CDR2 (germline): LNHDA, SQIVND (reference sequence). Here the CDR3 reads CASLNRDRPGYTF. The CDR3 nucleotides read TGTGCCAGTCTGAACCGGGACAGGCCCGGCTACACCTTC. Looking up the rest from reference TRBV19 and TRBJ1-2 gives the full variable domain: DGGITQSPKYLFRKEGQNVTLSCEQNLNHDAMYWYRQDPGQGLRLIYYSQIVNDFQKGDIAEGYSVSREKKESFPLTVTSAQKNPTAFYLCASLNRDRPGYTFGSGTRLTVV.

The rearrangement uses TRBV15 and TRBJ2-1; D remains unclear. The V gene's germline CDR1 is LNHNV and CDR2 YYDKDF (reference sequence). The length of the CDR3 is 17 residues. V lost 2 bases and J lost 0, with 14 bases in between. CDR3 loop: CATSRRSPGGSYNEQFF. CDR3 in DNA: TGTGCCACCAGCAGAAGGTCTCCGGGTGGCTCCTACAATGAGCAGTTCTTC.

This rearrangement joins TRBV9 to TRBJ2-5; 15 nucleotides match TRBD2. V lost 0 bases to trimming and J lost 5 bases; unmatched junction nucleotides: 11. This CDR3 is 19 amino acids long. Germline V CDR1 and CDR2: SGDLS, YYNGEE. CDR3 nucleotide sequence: TGTGCCAGCAGCGTAGGAGGACTAGCGGGAGGGCGACCTGGTGAGACCCAGTACTTC. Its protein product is CASSVGGLAGGRPGETQYF.

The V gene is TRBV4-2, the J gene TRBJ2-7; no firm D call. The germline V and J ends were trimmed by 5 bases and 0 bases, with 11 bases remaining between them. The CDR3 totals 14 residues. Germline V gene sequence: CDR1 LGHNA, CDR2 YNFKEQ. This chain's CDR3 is CASSEVGSSYEQYF. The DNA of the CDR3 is TGTGCCAGCAGCGAGGTCGGATCCTCCTACGAGCAGTACTTC.

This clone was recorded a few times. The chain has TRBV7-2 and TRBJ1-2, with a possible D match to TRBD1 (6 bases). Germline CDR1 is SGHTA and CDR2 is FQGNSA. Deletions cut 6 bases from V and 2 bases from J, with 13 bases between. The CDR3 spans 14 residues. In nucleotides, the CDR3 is TGTGCCAGCAGTTTCTTTGGGGGCAACTATGGCTACACCTTC. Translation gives CASSFFGGNYGYTF. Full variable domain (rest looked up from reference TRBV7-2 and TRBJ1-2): GAGVSQSPSNKVTEKGKDVELRCDPISGHTALYWYRQSLGQGLEFLIYFQGNSAPDKSGLPSDRFSAERTGGSVSTLTIQRTQQEDSAVYLCASSFFGGNYGYTFGSGTRLTVV.

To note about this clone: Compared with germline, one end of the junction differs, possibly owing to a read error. CDR3 protein: CASSLGTDSYEQYF. Here the CDR3 DNA reads TGTGCTAGCAGCTTGGGGACAGACTCCTACGAGCAGTACTTC. The gene calls are TRBV7-7 and TRBJ2-7; 7 bases map to TRBD1. This CDR3 spans 14 amino acids. Germline V gene data show CDR1 as SSHAT and CDR2 as FNYEAQ (reference sequence).

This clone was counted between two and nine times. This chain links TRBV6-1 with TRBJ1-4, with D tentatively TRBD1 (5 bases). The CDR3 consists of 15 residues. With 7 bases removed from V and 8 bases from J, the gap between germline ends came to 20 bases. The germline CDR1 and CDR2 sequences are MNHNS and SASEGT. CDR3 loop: CASTNAGLIREKLFF. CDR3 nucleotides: TGTGCCAGCACTAATGCGGGGCTGATCAGGGAAAAACTGTTTTTT.